Shown below are 28 T cell receptor beta chains from a single sample sequenced in a study of T cell responses to AZD1222 COVID-19 vaccine. Clones were read by immunoSEQ multiplex PCR, and TCRdb kept only the in-frame ones, dropping some. The data show around 140,000 clones, with about nine tenths seen just once and around 3.3% held by the top ten. Sequencing was performed on peripheral blood, taken 28 days after the second AZD1222 dose. These receptors were collected from an adult who received the AZD1222 COVID-19 vaccine.

This clone was observed a single time. V usage is TRBV5-1 and J usage is TRBJ1-2; D is undetermined. This CDR3 comprises 14 residues. The germline V gene encodes CDR1 SGHRS and CDR2 YFSETQ. V lost 0 bases and J lost 1, with 7 bases in between. This CDR3 is CASSLGQINYGYTF. The CDR3 nucleotides read TGCGCCAGCAGCTTGGGGCAGATTAACTATGGCTACACCTTC.

The chain carries TRBV6-4 and TRBJ1-5; maybe TRBD1 (6 bases). CDR3 length equals 14 residues. Between the trimmed V and J ends, which lost 0 bases and 7 bases, there was a span of 10 bases. In germline, CDR1 is MRHNA, CDR2 SNTAGT. The CDR3 DNA follows: TGTGCCAGCAGTGACTCGGCAGGGGTACAGCCCCAGCATTTT. It translates to CASSDSAGVQPQHF.

The genes are TRBV28 and TRBJ1-5, with D possibly being TRBD1 (6 bases). This CDR3 contains 14 residues. Trimming pared 6 bases from V and 2 bases from J, leaving 11 bases between. Germline V gene sequence: CDR1 MDHEN, CDR2 SYDVKM. CDR3 protein: CASSAGARNQPQHF. In nucleotides, the CDR3 is TGTGCCAGCAGCGCAGGGGCCCGCAATCAGCCCCAGCATTTT.

This chain joins TRBV2 and TRBJ1-3; D perhaps matches TRBD1 (5 bases). Deletions cut 5 bases from V and 0 bases from J, with 11 bases between. From germline, CDR1 is SNHLY and CDR2 FYNNEI. The CDR3 runs to 15 residues. CDR3 nucleotides: TGTGCCAGCAGTAAAGAGGGGTTCTCTGGAAACACCATATATTTT. Its protein product is CASSKEGFSGNTIYF.

The chain employs TRBV28 and TRBJ1-1, with D maybe TRBD1 (5 bases). V lost 7 bases to trimming and J lost 6 bases, with 12 bases between them. Germline CDR1 MDHEN, CDR2 SYDVKM. The CDR3 spans 12 residues. The CDR3 region is CASNQRGPEAFF. As DNA, the CDR3 is TGTGCCAGCAACCAAAGGGGTCCTGAAGCTTTCTTT.

This chain connects TRBV7-2 to TRBJ1-2; TRBD1 agrees at 11 bases. Germline-derived CDR1 and CDR2 are SGHTA and FQGNSA. Unmatched junction bases numbered 5, after V lost 4 bases and J lost 4 bases. The CDR3 extends over 15 amino acids. CDR3 DNA sequence: TGTGCCAGCAGCTCTGGACAGGGGGCTAGCTATGGCTACACCTTC. This sequence encodes CASSSGQGASYGYTF.

The CDR3 region is CASSLEQGLAGVEQYF. Written as DNA, the CDR3 is TGTGCCAGCAGCTTAGAACAGGGGCTAGCGGGGGTCGAGCAGTACTTC. The V call is TRBV7-9, the J call TRBJ2-7; 10 nucleotides line up with TRBD2. CDR3 length: 16 residues. The V gene's germline CDR1 is SEHNR and CDR2 FQNEAQ (reference sequence). The J segment lost 6 bases and the V segment lost 1 base, leaving 9 bases of the junction unmatched.

The chain links TRBV12-3 or TRBV12-4 to TRBJ2-7; a weak D match, TRBD2 (5 bases). V was trimmed by 7 bases and J by 5 bases, leaving 9 bases between them. The CDR3 is 11 residues long. CDR3 in DNA: TGTGCCAGCACTGAGGGTGACGAGCAGTACTTC. This codes for CASTEGDEQYF.

The chain carries TRBV5-4 and TRBJ1-2; 8 bases agree with TRBD1. Germline V gene sequence: CDR1 SGHNT, CDR2 YYREEE (reference sequence). V was pared by 4 bases and J by 6 bases, with 5 bases of the junction left unmatched. The CDR3 is made up of 13 amino acids. The CDR3 DNA is TGTGCCAGCAGCCTACAGGGGGAGGATGGCTACACCTTC. This codes for CASSLQGEDGYTF.

The chain uses TRBV28 and TRBJ2-5; tentative D call: TRBD1 (5 bases). Germline V gene lookup returns CDR1 MDHEN and CDR2 SYDVKM. The ends were cut back, 2 bases at V and 3 bases at J, with 10 bases in the middle. This CDR3 has 14 amino acids. The CDR3 DNA is TGTGCCAGCAGTTTAGGGAACAGGAAAGAGACCCAGTACTTC. It encodes CASSLGNRKETQYF.

This clone showed up just once. The chain is built from TRBV3-1 (or the pseudogene TRBV3-2) and TRBJ1-1; D is ambiguous. CDR3 length equals 12 residues. The germline V and J ends were trimmed by 2 bases and 1 base, with 2 bases remaining between them. Germline values: CDR1 LGHDT, CDR2 YNNKEL (reference sequence). This CDR3 is CASSQTNTEAFF. The CDR3 DNA reads as TGTGCCAGCAGCCAAACGAACACTGAAGCTTTCTTT.

The chain has TRBV5-4 and TRBJ1-2; weak D call: TRBD1 (6 bases). Germline V gene lookup returns CDR1 SGHNT and CDR2 YYREEE (reference sequence). Trimming shortened V by 4 bases and J by 4 bases, and 17 bases separated the two germline ends. There are 15 residues in the CDR3. The chain's CDR3 is CASSRGLRGVYGYTF. The CDR3 DNA reads as TGTGCCAGCAGCCGGGGACTAAGGGGGGTCTATGGCTACACCTTC. Together with reference TRBV5-4 and TRBJ1-2, the CDR3 gives the full variable domain: ETGVTQSPTHLIKTRGQQVTLRCSSQSGHNTVSWYQQALGQGPQFIFQYYREEENGRGNFPPRFSGLQFPNYSSELNVNALELDDSALYLCASSRGLRGVYGYTFGSGTRLTVV.

The CDR3 loop is CASSLGLGLSYEQYF. The CDR3 coding sequence is TGTGCCAGCAGCTTGGGCCTGGGTCTTAGCTACGAGCAGTACTTC. The chain employs TRBV5-8 and TRBJ2-7; D remains ambiguous. Per the germline V gene, CDR1 is SGHTS and CDR2 is YDEGEE. There are 15 residues in the CDR3. The V end lost 0 bases, the J end lost 3 bases, and 13 bases lay between the germline ends.

The chain uses TRBV10-3 and TRBJ1-2, with 7 bases aligning to TRBD1. This CDR3 is built from 13 residues. CDR1 is ENHRY and CDR2 is SYGVKD in the germline V gene. Losses at the gene ends were 5 bases for V and 2 bases for J; bases not matched to a gene: 2. The CDR3 sequence is CAISPDRNYGYTF. The CDR3 coding sequence is TGTGCCATCAGTCCGGACAGGAACTATGGCTACACCTTC.

The V and J genes are TRBV7-9 and TRBJ1-5; 11 positions agree with TRBD1. Per the germline V gene, CDR1 is SEHNR and CDR2 is FQNEAQ (reference sequence). The CDR3 contains 19 residues. V shed 5 bases and J 0 bases; nucleotides not matched to a gene: 12. This chain's CDR3 is CASSPWTGGLLISNQPQHF. CDR3 sequence (DNA): TGTGCCAGCAGCCCCTGGACAGGGGGCCTTTTGATTAGCAATCAGCCCCAGCATTTT.

The chain recombines TRBV18 with TRBJ1-2; TRBD1 might be the D (6 bases). The germline gives CDR1 KGHSH, CDR2 LQKENI. V lost 3 bases to trimming and J lost 3 bases, with 11 bases between them. This CDR3 is 14 amino acids long. The DNA of the CDR3 is TGTGCCAGCTCACCGAGGGACACAGACTATGGCTACACCTTC. It translates to CASSPRDTDYGYTF. The full variable domain, with the rest looked up from reference TRBV18 and TRBJ1-2, is NAGVMQNPRHLVRRRGQEARLRCSPMKGHSHVYWYRQLPEEGLKFMVYLQKENIIDESGMPKERFSAEFPKEGPSILRIQQVVRGDSAAYFCASSPRDTDYGYTFGSGTRLTVV.

The V and J genes are TRBV27 and TRBJ2-7, with 7 bases fitting TRBD2. The CDR3 spans 13 residues. The germline V gene encodes CDR1 MNHEY and CDR2 SMNVEV (reference sequence). V dropped 3 bases and J dropped 6; count of bases not matched to a gene: 5. The CDR3 DNA sequence: TGTGCCAGCAGTTTTGGCGGGAGCTCCGAGCAGTACTTC. This encodes CASSFGGSSEQYF.

The rearrangement uses TRBV28 and TRBJ1-4; a weak D match, TRBD1 (5 bases). The germline V and J ends were trimmed by 4 bases and 6 bases, with 15 bases remaining between them. In germline, CDR1 is MDHEN, CDR2 SYDVKM. The CDR3 consists of 15 residues. The CDR3 DNA follows: TGTGCCAGCAGTTCTGCCGGACAACCCGATGAAAAACTGTTTTTT. This encodes CASSSAGQPDEKLFF.

V is TRBV28 and J is TRBJ2-1, with D uncertain. Germline-derived CDR1 and CDR2 are MDHEN and SYDVKM. CDR3 length: 17 amino acids. V was trimmed by 6 bases and J by 0 bases, leaving 18 bases between them. CDR3 bases: TGTGCCAGCAGATCCTCTATGGGCCTGAGCTCCTACAATGAGCAGTTCTTC. Its protein product is CASRSSMGLSSYNEQFF. The complete variable domain, with remaining parts taken from reference TRBV28 and TRBJ2-1, reads DVKVTQSSRYLVKRTGEKVFLECVQDMDHENMFWYRQDPGLGLRLIYFSYDVKMKEKGDIPEGYSVSREKKERFSLILESASTNQTSMYLCASRSSMGLSSYNEQFFGPGTRLTVL.

A single count supports this clone. J is TRBJ2-3 and V is TRBV19, with 9 bases lining up with TRBD2. V dropped 7 bases and J dropped 2; count of bases not matched to a gene: 10. The CDR3 is made up of 16 amino acids. From germline, CDR1 is LNHDA and CDR2 SQIVND (reference sequence). This chain's CDR3 is CASTPGPSGITDTQYF. The DNA of the CDR3 is TGTGCCAGTACCCCCGGTCCTAGCGGGATCACAGATACGCAGTATTTT.

The chain combines TRBV24-1 with TRBJ2-1, with D possibly TRBD1 on 6 matching bases. Trimming stripped 7 bases from V and 7 bases from J, with 19 bases between. The germline V gene encodes CDR1 KGHDR and CDR2 SFDVKD. This CDR3 region has 15 residues. The DNA for the CDR3 is TGTGCCACCAGCCTTCAGGGGCTTTCGGGAAATGAGCAGTTCTTC. It translates to CATSLQGLSGNEQFF.

Details on this clone: The CDR3 ends on some other residue instead of the conserved phenylalanine or tryptophan, so this is likely a read error. The DNA is left out, because the CDR3 cannot be placed on it with certainty; the CDR3 is given as TCRdb lists it. The rearrangement links TRBV18 to TRBJ2-7; TRBD1 is the table's D call and was not checked against the DNA. The CDR3 sequence runs 13 residues, both termini included. The germline V gene encodes CDR1 KGHSH and CDR2 LQKENI. The CDR3 sequence: CASSLTAGLGFTL.

This clone was seen just once. V usage is TRBV9 and J usage is TRBJ2-3, with unresolved D. This CDR3 has 15 amino acids. Germline loops: CDR1 SGDLS, CDR2 YYNGEE. Deletions cut 0 bases from V and 3 bases from J, with 11 bases between. CDR3 DNA: TGTGCCAGCAGCGTAGGTCCCAGAGGTACAGATACGCAGTATTTT. Its protein is CASSVGPRGTDTQYF.

The gene calls are TRBV6-5 and TRBJ1-4; D is undetermined. Germline V CDR1 and CDR2: MNHEY, SVGAGI. The CDR3 runs 13 residues. With 7 bases removed from V and 8 bases from J, the gap between germline ends came to 14 bases. In DNA, the CDR3 is TGTGCCAGCACCCTAGGAGCAAGAGAAAAACTGTTTTTT. It yields the protein CASTLGAREKLFF.

The chain has TRBV28 and TRBJ2-7; no clear D. V lost 8 bases, J lost 0 bases, and 8 bases lay in between. Germline CDR1 MDHEN, CDR2 SYDVKM. The CDR3 extends over 12 amino acids. CDR3 in amino acids: CASFSDSYEQYF. CDR3 coding DNA: TGTGCCAGCTTCTCTGACTCCTACGAGCAGTACTTC. Drawing the rest from reference TRBV28 and TRBJ2-7, the complete variable domain is DVKVTQSSRYLVKRTGEKVFLECVQDMDHENMFWYRQDPGLGLRLIYFSYDVKMKEKGDIPEGYSVSREKKERFSLILESASTNQTSMYLCASFSDSYEQYFGPGTRLTVT.

The chain couples TRBV29-1 to TRBJ2-1, with D hard to call. The CDR3 is 13 amino acids. Trimming shortened V by 1 base and J by 4 bases, and 8 bases separated the two germline ends. Germline V CDR1 and CDR2: SQVTM, ANQGSEA. The CDR3: CSVEGLPYNEQFF. As DNA, the CDR3 is TGCAGCGTTGAAGGGCTACCTTACAATGAGCAGTTCTTC.

The chain couples TRBV9 to TRBJ1-6; D is unresolved. V shed 2 bases and J shed 6 bases, with 6 bases lying between them. Germline V gene data show CDR1 as SGDLS and CDR2 as YYNGEE. This CDR3 spans 13 amino acids. The CDR3 sequence is CASSVGGNSPLHF. Here the CDR3 DNA reads TGTGCCAGCAGCGTCGGCGGTAATTCACCCCTCCACTTT.

This rearrangement joins TRBV29-1 to TRBJ2-3, with 14 bases aligning to TRBD2. Trimming removed 5 bases from V and 6 bases from J; junction bases left unmatched: 28. The CDR3 runs to 22 residues. Germline CDR1 reads SQVTM; CDR2 reads ANQGSEA. The DNA of the CDR3 is TGCAGCGTTCCGCCCAACCCATCCTTGGTGGGGACTAGCGGGAGTTTAGCCGATACGCAGTATTTT. This sequence encodes CSVPPNPSLVGTSGSLADTQYF.